This passage covers 16 T cell receptor beta chains from one sample sequenced in a study of shared clonotypes between healthy human individuals. TCRdb's copy holds only in-frame clones and misses some; the assay was immunoSEQ multiplex PCR. The data contain about 1.1 million clones, about 84% of them seen just once; the ten biggest clones take up more than 0.55%. Sequences were obtained from memory CD4+ T cells from PBMCs. Regarding subset: CD45RA-negative fraction. Source of these receptors: a man between 18 and 35 years old in good health. Some clones in this sample may be carry-over from other donors' samples.

This chain connects TRBV2 to TRBJ2-7; D gene uncertain. The CDR3 consists of 12 residues. CDR1 SNHLY and CDR2 FYNNEI come from the germline V gene. The V end lost 7 bases, the J end lost 4 bases, and 11 bases lay between the germline ends. CDR3 residues: CASTLVEYEQYF. In DNA, the CDR3 is TGTGCCAGCACCCTTGTCGAATACGAGCAGTACTTC.

The CDR3 bases are TGTGCCAGCAGCCCCCGGAGAAATGAAAAACTGTTTTTT. It is translated as CASSPRRNEKLFF. V gene TRBV28 combines with J gene TRBJ1-4; D is ambiguous. The CDR3 totals 13 residues. Deletions cut 6 bases from V and 5 bases from J, with 10 bases between. CDR1 is MDHEN and CDR2 is SYDVKM in the germline V gene.

The chain employs TRBV28 and TRBJ1-1; D is possibly TRBD1 (5 bases). V lost 3 bases to trimming and J lost 3 bases, with 17 bases between them. Per the germline V gene, CDR1 is MDHEN and CDR2 is SYDVKM. CDR3 length: 16 amino acids. The CDR3 loop reads CASSFKGRPTYTEAFF. The CDR3 DNA reads TGTGCCAGCAGTTTCAAGGGGCGGCCGACTTACACTGAAGCTTTCTTT.

The rearrangement joins TRBV11-2 to TRBJ2-1; TRBD2 agrees at 12 bases. Germline V gene lookup returns CDR1 SGHAT and CDR2 FQNNGV. The CDR3 runs to 15 residues. After removal of 5 bases from V and 7 bases from J, the junction contained 6 bases not matched to a gene. The CDR3, as DNA: TGTGCCAGCAGCCCGACTAGCGGGAGAGGGAATGAGCAGTTCTTC. Amino acid sequence: CASSPTSGRGNEQFF.

V is TRBV19 and J is TRBJ1-1; 11 bases are shared with TRBD1. CDR1 is LNHDA and CDR2 is SQIVND in the germline V gene (reference sequence). The CDR3 runs to 15 residues. V lost 6 bases to trimming and J lost 5 bases; unmatched junction nucleotides: 8. The CDR3: CASSTTWDRGTEAFF. The CDR3 nucleotides are TGTGCCAGTAGCACAACCTGGGACAGGGGGACTGAAGCTTTCTTT.

The chain uses TRBV7-2 and TRBJ2-7; 12 positions agree with TRBD2. With V trimmed by 3 bases and J by 1 base, 10 bases remained unmatched. Germline V gene sequence: CDR1 SGHTA, CDR2 FQGNSA. The CDR3 loop spans 18 amino acids. The CDR3 spells CASSFRASGRVGSYEQYF. The DNA for the CDR3 is TGTGCCAGCAGCTTTCGGGCTAGCGGGAGGGTCGGATCCTACGAGCAGTACTTC.

This sequence joins TRBV2 and TRBJ1-2, with D perhaps TRBD1 (6 bases). Per germline, CDR1 SNHLY and CDR2 FYNNEI. This CDR3 has 17 amino acids. V lost 3 bases and J 0 bases, leaving 17 bases between the germline ends. As DNA, the CDR3 is TGTGCCAGCAGTGATCCGGGACAAAACTATGCTAACTATGGCTACACCTTC. It yields the protein CASSDPGQNYANYGYTF.

This sequence joins TRBV5-1 and TRBJ1-3; weak D call: TRBD1 (6 bases). V was trimmed by 3 bases and J by 9 bases, leaving 22 bases between them. CDR3 length equals 16 residues. In germline, CDR1 is SGHRS, CDR2 YFSETQ. CDR3 bases: TGCGCCAGCAGCTCCGCCATGACAGGCCTTGGAGGCACCATATATTTT. Translated: CASSSAMTGLGGTIYF.

The chain recombines TRBV5-1 with TRBJ2-5; no clear D gene. Trimming left V 0 bases short and J 2 bases short, with 11 bases between. Per the germline V gene, CDR1 is SGHRS and CDR2 is YFSETQ. The length of the CDR3 is 15 residues. CDR3 protein: CASSLGFGEQETQYF. Written as DNA, the CDR3 is TGCGCCAGCAGCTTGGGCTTTGGAGAACAAGAGACCCAGTACTTC.

The chain couples TRBV7-8 to TRBJ2-1, with 8 nucleotides matching TRBD2. Unmatched junction bases numbered 15, after V lost 5 bases and J lost 12 bases. Per the germline V gene, CDR1 is SGHVS and CDR2 is FQNEAQ. This CDR3 spans 15 amino acids. CDR3 loop: CASSPLAGGTVGQFF. DNA for the CDR3: TGTGCCAGCAGCCCCCTGGCGGGAGGAACGGTAGGGCAGTTCTTC.

This clone showed up just a few times. A read error is the likely source, as a far larger clone sits one nucleotide away. The same CDR3 arises from other DNA sequences in this sample as well. This sequence joins TRBV29-1 and TRBJ1-2; tentative D call: TRBD1 (5 bases). CDR1 is SQVTM, CDR2 ANQGSEA, per germline. There are 9 residues in the CDR3. Trimming took 7 bases from V and 6 from J, leaving 6 bases between them. CDR3 protein: CSGGDGYTF. DNA for the CDR3: TGCAGCGGAGGGGATGGCTACACCTTC.

Points on this clone: A far more abundant clone sits one base away, making this likely a read error. CDR3 protein: CASSLAGLAAYNEQFF. CDR3 DNA sequence: TGTGCCAGCAGCTTAGCGGGACTAGCGGCGTACAATGAGCAGTTCTTC. This chain links TRBV7-6 with TRBJ2-1; TRBD2 matches at 11 bases. Germline CDR1 is SGHVS and CDR2 is FNYEAQ. The CDR3 is made up of 16 amino acids. V shed 0 bases and J 4 bases; nucleotides not matched to a gene: 2.

This chain connects TRBV6-5 to TRBJ2-7, with D maybe TRBD2 (6 bases). Germline loops: CDR1 MNHEY, CDR2 SVGAGI. Trimming took 4 bases from V and 2 from J, leaving 15 bases between them. The CDR3 is 15 residues long. CDR3 loop: CASSFTGAGTYEQYF. The CDR3, as DNA: TGTGCCAGCAGTTTTACGGGAGCCGGCACCTACGAGCAGTACTTC.

The rearrangement links TRBV30 to TRBJ1-1; D unresolved. CDR3 length: 12 residues. In germline, CDR1 is GTSNPN, CDR2 SVGIG (reference sequence). V was cut by 0 bases and J by 3 bases, with 5 bases left in between. The CDR3 is CAWSVYDTEAFF. DNA of the CDR3: TGTGCCTGGAGTGTGTATGACACTGAAGCTTTCTTT. The variable domain in full, completed from reference TRBV30 and TRBJ1-1, reads SQTIHQWPATLVQPVGSPLSLECTVEGTSNPNLYWYRQAAGRGLQLLFYSVGIGQISSEVPQNLSASRPQDRQFILSSKKLLLSDSGFYLCAWSVYDTEAFFGQGTRLTVV.

This chain uses TRBV30 with TRBJ1-5; D may be TRBD1 (5 bases). Germline-derived CDR1 and CDR2 are GTSNPN and SVGIG (reference sequence). Trimming pared 1 base from V and 5 bases from J, leaving 12 bases between. The CDR3 runs to 14 residues. The CDR3 loop is CAWSGGLGDQPQHF. In DNA form, the CDR3 reads TGTGCCTGGAGTGGGGGTTTAGGGGATCAGCCCCAGCATTTT.

The chain is built from TRBV6-1 and TRBJ1-5; D is perhaps TRBD1 (5 bases). The V end was cut by 7 bases, the J end by 7 bases, with 17 bases between. The CDR3 is made up of 14 amino acids. Germline V CDR1 and CDR2: MNHNS, SASEGT. Written as DNA, the CDR3 is TGTGCCAGCATCGAGGGGAACACGAGACAGCCCCAGCATTTT. Protein sequence: CASIEGNTRQPQHF.